This T cell receptor (beta chain) was observed in a study of CD8 T cells in Susac syndrome. The CDR3 has 14 amino acids. CDR1 is SQVTM and CDR2 is ANQGSEA in the germline V gene. Trimming left V 6 bases short and J 0 bases short, with 12 bases between. Regarding the study as a whole: The study acknowledged a relatively small number of individuals in its TCR sequencing and HLA analysis.

This clonotype came up once. No antigen is known for it. Random hexamers primed reverse transcription of about 0.45 to 1 ug RNA. TCRdb called the immunoSEQ multiplex PCR reads again in MiXCR, with one record for every CDR3 protein. The top ten hold about 0.1% of the sample, which has about 440,000 distinct CDR3 sequences, 75% to 90% seen once. The TCR originated in a human donor with multiple sclerosis. V and J are TRBV29-1 and TRBJ1-3, with D possibly TRBD1 on 5 matching bases. The sequencing sample was made of CD8+ T cells from PBMCs. The CDR3 sequence is CSVPDSDSGNTIYF. CDR3 DNA: TGCAGCGTACCCGACAGCGACTCTGGAAACACCATATATTTT.